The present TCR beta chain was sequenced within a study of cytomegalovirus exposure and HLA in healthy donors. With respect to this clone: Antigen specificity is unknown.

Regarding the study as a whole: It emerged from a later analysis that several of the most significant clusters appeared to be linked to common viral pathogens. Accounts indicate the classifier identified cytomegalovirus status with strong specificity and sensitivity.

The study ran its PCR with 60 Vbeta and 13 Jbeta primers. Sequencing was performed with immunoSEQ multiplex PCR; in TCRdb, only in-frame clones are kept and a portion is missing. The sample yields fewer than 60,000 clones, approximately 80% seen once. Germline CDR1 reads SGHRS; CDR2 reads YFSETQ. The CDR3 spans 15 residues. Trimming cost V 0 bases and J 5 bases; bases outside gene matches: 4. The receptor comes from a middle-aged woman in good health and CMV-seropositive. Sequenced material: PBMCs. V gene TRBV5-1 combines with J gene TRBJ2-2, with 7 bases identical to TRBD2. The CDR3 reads CASSLATSQTGELFF. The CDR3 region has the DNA TGCGCCAGCAGCTTGGCGACTAGCCAAACCGGGGAGCTGTTTTTT.